A selection of T cell receptor beta chains follows, all from one sample in a study of identical twins. Using its own MiXCR run on the 5' RACE reads, TCRdb lists one record per CDR3 protein. The data hold 1.5 million to 2 million distinct CDR3 sequences, with around a third observed a single time. Sequenced: cord blood. The receptors were gathered from a newborn girl in good health. The CDR3 runs from the conserved cysteine through the conserved F or W. The D gene is left open where the match is weak. Where a row states a size, it is once, few, many or the class of an expanded clone; other rows omit it.

>14|-|TRBV20-1|-|TRBJ1-4
CSARNEGLGEKLFF
TGCAGTGCTAGAAACGAGGGTCTAGGTGAAAAACTGTTTTTT
>15|-|TRBV28|TRBD2|TRBJ2-5
CASTSSGDLQETQYF
TGTGCCAGCACATCGAGCGGGGATCTTCAAGAGACCCAGTACTTC
>14|-|TRBV7-9|TRBD2|TRBJ2-4
CASSREDFKKGQYF
TGTGCCAGCAGCCGGGAGGATTTTAAAAAGGGGCAGTACTTC
>14|few|TRBV2|TRBD1|TRBJ2-7
CASSVGQGFPELYF
TGTGCCAGCAGTGTGGGACAGGGATTCCCCGAATTGTACTTC
>15|few|TRBV20-1|TRBD1|TRBJ2-5
CSARRGTGGQETQYF
TGCAGTGCTAGACGGGGGACAGGGGGGCAAGAGACCCAGTACTTC
>15|few|TRBV6-5|TRBD2|TRBJ2-1
CASRPGRGFYNEQFF
TGTGCCAGCAGACCGGGGAGGGGCTTCTACAATGAGCAGTTCTTC
>13|-|TRBV13|-|TRBJ2-7
CASSAPSGYEQYF
TGTGCCAGCAGCGCCCCCTCAGGTTACGAGCAGTACTTC
>13|many|TRBV27|-|TRBJ1-2
CASSPGDSYGYTF
TGTGCCAGCAGCCCCGGGGACTCTTATGGCTACACCTTC
>13|-|TRBV10-3|-|TRBJ1-2
CAISESERHGYTF
TGTGCCATCAGTGAGTCGGAAAGACATGGCTACACCTTC
>12|-|TRBV27|-|TRBJ2-5
CASGIVQETQYF
TGTGCCAGCGGAATTGTCCAAGAGACCCAGTACTTC
>15|-|TRBV27|-|TRBJ1-4
CASRGGQPTNEKLFF
TGTGCCAGCAGGGGCGGACAGCCAACTAATGAAAAACTGTTTTTT
>18|-|TRBV7-9|-|TRBJ1-1
CASSLDPGTGRVNTEAFF
TGTGCCAGCAGCTTAGACCCTGGTACAGGGCGCGTGAACACTGAAGCTTTCTTT
>14|many|TRBV5-1|-|TRBJ1-1
CASSPRGRNTEAFF
TGCGCCAGCAGCCCTAGGGGTAGGAACACTGAAGCTTTCTTT
>16|many|TRBV5-1|TRBD2|TRBJ2-3
CASSLGRTSGTDTQYF
TGCGCCAGCAGCTTGGGGAGGACTAGCGGAACAGATACGCAGTATTTT
>15|-|TRBV24-1|TRBD2|TRBJ2-1
CATSASGRDYNEQFF
TGTGCCACCAGTGCTAGCGGCAGAGATTACAATGAGCAGTTCTTC
>18|-|TRBV6-5|TRBD2|TRBJ2-3
CASSYPAERGVGPDTQYF
TGTGCCAGCAGTTACCCTGCTGAGCGGGGGGTGGGCCCAGATACGCAGTATTTT
>16|few|TRBV6-5|TRBD2|TRBJ2-7
CASSYLSAGAIYEQYF
TGTGCCAGCAGTTACTTGTCAGCGGGAGCAATATACGAGCAGTACTTC
>16|few|TRBV4-1|TRBD2|TRBJ2-1
CASSQEGSGRANEQFF
TGCGCCAGCAGCCAAGAAGGTAGCGGGAGGGCCAATGAGCAGTTCTTC
>14|-|TRBV9|-|TRBJ1-1
CASSTQGGWTEAFF
TGTGCCAGCAGCACCCAGGGAGGATGGACTGAAGCTTTCTTT
>14|once|TRBV20-1|-|TRBJ1-4
CSARDGGRSEKLFF
TGCAGTGCTAGAGACGGGGGGCGTTCGGAAAAACTGTTTTTT
>15|few|TRBV9|TRBD2|TRBJ2-3
CASSSYGGASDTQYF
TGTGCCAGCAGCTCGTACGGGGGGGCGTCAGATACGCAGTATTTT
>16|once|TRBV7-9|TRBD1|TRBJ1-4
CASSLKDRGGGEKLFF
TGTGCCAGCAGCTTGAAGGACAGGGGTGGCGGTGAAAAACTGTTTTTT
>19|once|TRBV5-1|TRBD2|TRBJ2-3
CAGSTRPTSGGTISDTQYF
TGCGCCGGCAGCACGAGACCTACCTCGGGGGGGACGATTTCAGATACGCAGTATTTT
>15|few|TRBV3-1|TRBD1|TRBJ2-1
CASSQPRQGDDEQFF
TGTGCCAGCAGCCAACCGCGACAGGGGGACGATGAGCAGTTCTTC
>15|few|TRBV27|-|TRBJ1-2
CASKGETDHSYGYTF
TGTGCCAGCAAAGGGGAGACAGACCACAGCTATGGCTACACCTTC
>12|few|TRBV5-1|-|TRBJ2-7
CASSWGENEQYF
TGCGCCAGCAGCTGGGGTGAGAACGAGCAGTACTTC
>11|-|TRBV29-1|-|TRBJ2-7
CSVDGTYEQYF
TGCAGCGTTGACGGCACCTACGAGCAGTACTTC
>13|-|TRBV5-6|-|TRBJ2-3
CASSFVGSDTQYF
TGTGCCAGCAGCTTTGTGGGATCAGATACGCAGTATTTT
>16|-|TRBV28|-|TRBJ2-1
CASSPGQRIYDNEQFF
TGTGCCAGCAGTCCGGGCCAGCGTATTTACGACAATGAGCAGTTCTTC
>16|-|TRBV7-9|-|TRBJ1-6
CASRGWHSSYNSPLHF
TGTGCCAGCCGAGGTTGGCATAGCTCCTATAATTCACCCCTCCACTTT
>15|-|TRBV4-1|TRBD2|TRBJ2-5
CASSQKLAGQETQYF
TGCGCCAGCAGCCAAAAACTAGCGGGGCAAGAGACCCAGTACTTC
>14|-|TRBV20-1|TRBD2|TRBJ2-5
CSARREGVQETQYF
TGCAGTGCTAGGCGGGAGGGGGTCCAAGAGACCCAGTACTTC
>14|few|TRBV4-1|-|TRBJ1-6
CASIQAWAGSPLHF
TGCGCCAGCATCCAAGCCTGGGCGGGTTCACCCCTCCACTTT
>13|-|TRBV20-1|TRBD2|TRBJ2-3
CSASTGGHDTQYF
TGCAGTGCTAGTACGGGAGGCCACGATACGCAGTATTTT
>12|-|TRBV10-3|TRBD1|TRBJ1-2
CATRQGQNGYTF
TGTGCCACGCGACAGGGGCAGAATGGCTACACCTTC